This T cell receptor beta chain was identified during a study of cytomegalovirus exposure and HLA in healthy donors (dated by TCRdb to about 2017). For context, the study as a whole: In an earlier analysis of around 540 of the donors, under 300 Gb of sequence data and 117 million unique TCR beta sequences from some 170 million T cells were reported. The study combined high-throughput TCR immunosequencing, statistical association of individual TCRs with disease status, and machine learning to predict cytomegalovirus infection status. To study patterns of TCR occurrence, a later analysis re-analyzed previously published TCR beta repertoires from 600 to 750 donors and added high-resolution HLA genotyping. Besides the first cohort of 666 subjects, a separate validation cohort made up of 95 to 150 different subjects was used. An earlier analysis of 587 of the donors applied high-throughput TCR beta sequencing to assess whether each TCR beta V gene segment acted as functional or pseudogenic. Because of strong linkage in the cohort, 5 or 6 DR-DQ haplotypes were treated as single units for association and clustering. Of the 300 to 500 genotyped donors, roughly 76% were placed in the genetic ancestry cluster associated with self-reported Caucasian donors. Every repertoire in the discovery cohort had been generated on one and the same sequencing platform. The study was designed to test whether signatures of past pathogen exposure could be identified by cataloging public T cell receptors. In a later genetic analysis, genome-wide SNP genotypes for about three fifths of the roughly 670 donors were used, and that subset was treated as a discovery cohort. The number of donors typed differed by locus, with about 629-640 for A, B, C, DRB1 and DQB1, 522 for DQA1, 600 to 610 for DPA1, and approximately 470 for DPB1. Using immunosequencing, the study profiled T cell repertoires from 640 or so subjects and related those repertoires to cytomegalovirus serostatus. An early release that covered some 630 HLA-typed donors contained approximately 300 gigabases of sequencing data and about 84 million unique TCR sequences. Donor age, sex, ethnicity and CMV serostatus were compiled together with the repertoire data. The later analysis used no new phenotypic data to find candidate immune exposures, relying instead on TCR beta sequences and their occurrence across donors. On average, roughly 250,000 unique TCR beta nucleotide sequences were sequenced per donor among some 430 genotyped donors of the cohort, with 15% to 20% of those sequences being non-productive. Both class I and class II loci were covered by HLA typing, at four-digit resolution.

Libraries came from the immunoSEQ multiplex PCR assay. The multiplex PCR relied on a mix of 60 forward primers for TCR Vbeta segments and 13 reverse primers for TCR Jbeta segments. The CDR3 region of rearranged TCR beta genes was amplified from genomic DNA with a multiplex PCR assay. On the Illumina HiSeq System, the amplified TCR beta libraries were sequenced as 87-base-pair reads. Per the source publication's procedure: A later analysis counted about 80 million unique TCR beta chains across the 666 repertoires, and some 11 million of these chains were shared by at least two donors. Raw reads were error-corrected and collapsed into unique sequences by a nearest-neighbor algorithm in which closely related sequences were merged to remove PCR and sequencing errors. CDR3 sequences were aligned to IMGT reference sequences to assign V, D and J gene segments. Each retained sequence needed at least a six-nucleotide match to both a V gene segment and a J gene segment. A rearrangement was called productive if the CDR3 had no stop codons and remained in frame with V and J, and every other rearrangement was called non-productive. Following IMGT convention, CDR3 was defined as the stretch from the second conserved V-encoded cysteine up to the conserved J-encoded phenylalanine. Sequences without an unambiguous match to a single V gene segment were excluded from the earlier analysis of several hundred of the donors. In an earlier analysis of approximately 500 of the donors, a V segment was called functional when productive rearrangements were above 56.7%, and segregating when the standard deviation between donors exceeded 5%. A statistical classification framework was built for diagnosing cytomegalovirus status from the catalog of TCR beta chain sequences. In a later analysis, TCR nucleotide sequences were compared against IMGT/GENE-DB human TR gene sequences so that V and J genes could be assigned. A later analysis assigned CDR3 sequences and most-parsimonious VDJ recombination scenarios with the TCRdist pipeline. In a later analysis, each TCR beta chain was defined by its CDR3 amino acid sequence together with its V-gene family, and reads lacking a unique V-gene family were excluded. To address suspected cross-contamination and a sequencing artifact, a later analysis removed some 620 highly shared, low-generation-probability nucleotide sequences. In a later analysis, a clonal expansion index was calculated for each public chain from normalized within-repertoire ranks of inferred template counts. In a later analysis, generation probabilities were computed with a VDJ recombination model fitted to out-of-frame rearrangements, and the resulting probabilities were checked against IGoR. In a later analysis, hypergeometric tests were used to score TCR-TCR, TCR-HLA and TCR-CMV co-occurrence, with a repertoire-size bias correction applied to TCR pairs. A later analysis estimated false discovery rates by permuting HLA or CMV assignments 20 times. In a later analysis, co-occurring TCRs were grouped using DBSCAN, with TCRdist sequence similarity added in when clustering inside HLA-allele-positive subsets. Repertoires with fewer than 30,000 or more than 120,000 public chains, plus five repertoires with anomalous nucleotide sharing, were excluded from co-occurrence clustering. TCRdb mirrors the immuneACCESS table, restricted to in-frame sequences. Some clones are absent from its copies; in checked studies, under half trace to an unresolved V gene, and the reason for the others is unknown. V and J calls and clone size come straight from that table; D and trimming were deduced from the DNA. Recorded for this sample are about 120,000 clones; roughly 65% of them occurred a single time. The top ten clonotypes cover 8% to 10% of the sample.

This clone was observed a few times. The antigen it recognizes is unknown. No much larger clone is present one base from it, and per-base qualities are unavailable. In total, about 650 healthy bone marrow donors made up the cohort. Cohort members were all nominally healthy when sampled, although unrecorded immune exposures were likely present. The donor tested CMV seropositive, placing the donor among the approximately 310 seropositive members of the cohort. Each donor provided a peripheral blood sample, and peripheral blood mononuclear cells were used for TCR beta sequencing. Genomic DNA was extracted from the blood cell samples with the Qiagen DNeasy Blood Extraction Kit. What the research found in general, with its limitations: According to a later analysis, TCR association rates differed among HLA loci, with DRB1 alleles showing the most associated TCRs and HLA-C alleles showing the fewest. In this cohort, only TCR beta chains were sequenced, and detectable features were limited by the absence of alpha or paired-chain data. The study gave a list of roughly 150 TCR beta chains associated with cytomegalovirus. In vitro tests confirmed that three of the cytomegalovirus-associated TCR beta chains recognize cytomegalovirus antigens. At a false discovery rate of 0.05, a later analysis linked 15,000 to 20,000 TCR beta sequences to specific HLA alleles. Because counts were too low, around 17 rarely observed V segments, including chromosome 9 orphons, were left out of the earlier analysis of 587 of the donors. Across donors, most TCR sequences were observed very rarely, whereas some public TCRs were present in many individuals. The authors suggested that the approach could potentially be generalized to other disease states and immunological phenotypes. V-gene and J-gene trimming of TCR beta chains was associated with a missense DCLRE1C variant in a later genetic analysis, and the association was replicated in an independent cohort. A further reported finding was that TCR beta sequences accurately predicted the HLA-A and HLA-B alleles for most subjects in the first cohort. In a later analysis, HLA-associated TCR beta chains showed more clonal expansion and lower generation probabilities than non-associated chains that were equally common. In a later genetic analysis, fewer N-insertions in productive TCRs were reported among donors in an Asian-associated ancestry cluster than the roughly 700-donor mean. Linkage disequilibrium might explain the correlated functional status among segregating V segments, but an unknown experimental factor could not be ruled out. Roughly uniform sequencing depth across donors was assumed in presence/absence analyses, although this assumption may not hold. The classifier was reported to diagnose cytomegalovirus status with high specificity and sensitivity in both the original cohort and the validation cohort. Immune exposure information for the cohort was limited to CMV serostatus. A later analysis found that most CMV-associated TCR beta chains appeared HLA-restricted, with HLA associations seemingly driven largely by CMV exposure. Strong co-occurrence of HLA alleles, especially DR and DQ, made assigning TCR associations to individual alleles difficult. According to a later analysis, parvovirus B19, influenza, CMV and Epstein-Barr virus appeared linked to several top co-occurrence clusters. Because HLA typing was missing for some donors at each locus, association tests included only the typed subset. A group of highly shared sequence variants was considered likely to be a technical artifact of the sequencing pipeline. Broadly in line with IMGT annotations, most TCR beta V segments showed up in productive rearrangements about 87% or about 30% of the time in an earlier analysis of 450 to 750 of the donors.

Sequenced sample: PBMCs. This receptor was obtained from a man in his forties in good health and CMV-seropositive.

The CDR3 in this case is CASSLVDRVWDNEQFF. The nucleotide sequence reads TGTGCCAGCAGCTTAGTCGACAGGGTATGGGACAATGAGCAGTTCTTC. The V and J genes are TRBV7-2 and TRBJ2-1, and 7 bases in between align with TRBD1. Taken from cysteine to phenylalanine, the CDR3 has 16 residues. Kept here is only the CDR3 DNA, which spans 48 bases and is read in frame from base 1. V is trimmed back by 1 base and J by 5 bases, and the junction contains 8 bases that no gene match accounts for. From a lookup of the germline V gene, CDR1 and CDR2 are SGHTA and FQGNSA.